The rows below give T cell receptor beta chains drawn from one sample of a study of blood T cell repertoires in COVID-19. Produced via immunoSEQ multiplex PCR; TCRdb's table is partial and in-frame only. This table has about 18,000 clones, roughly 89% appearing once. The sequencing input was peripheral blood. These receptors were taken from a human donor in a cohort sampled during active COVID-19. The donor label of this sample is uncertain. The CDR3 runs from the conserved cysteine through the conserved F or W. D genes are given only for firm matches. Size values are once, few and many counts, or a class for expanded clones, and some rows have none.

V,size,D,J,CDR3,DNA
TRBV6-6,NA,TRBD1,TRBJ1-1,CASSKPRQGAYTEAFF,TGTGCCAGCAGCAAACCTCGACAGGGTGCGTACACTGAAGCTTTCTTT
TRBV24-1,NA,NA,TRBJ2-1,CATSTLEGTYNEQFF,TGTGCCACCAGTACACTGGAGGGAACCTACAATGAGCAGTTCTTC
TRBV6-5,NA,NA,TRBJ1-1,CASTVPGNTEAFF,TGTGCCAGCACGGTACCGGGGAACACTGAAGCTTTCTTT
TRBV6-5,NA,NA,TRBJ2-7,CASRVLHEQYF,TGTGCCAGCAGAGTACTGCACGAGCAGTACTTC
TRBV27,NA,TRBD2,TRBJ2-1,CASSPSDAGGYEEQFF,TGTGCCAGCAGTCCTTCTGATGCGGGAGGGTACGAGGAGCAGTTCTTC
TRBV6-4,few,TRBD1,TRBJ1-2,CARSPGTGGFHGYTF,TGTGCCCGCTCACCCGGGACAGGGGGCTTCCATGGCTACACCTTC
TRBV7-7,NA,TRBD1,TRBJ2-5,CASSRDRGHETQYF,TGTGCCAGCAGCCGGGACAGGGGGCACGAGACCCAGTACTTC
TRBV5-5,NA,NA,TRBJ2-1,CASSLEGVYNEQFF,TGTGCCAGCAGCCTGGAAGGGGTGTACAATGAGCAGTTCTTC
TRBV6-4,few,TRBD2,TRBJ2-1,CASSKRESGEQFF,TGTGCCAGCTCTAAGCGGGAGTCCGGTGAGCAGTTCTTC
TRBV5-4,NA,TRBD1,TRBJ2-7,CASSVDRTEQYF,TGTGCCAGCAGCGTGGACAGGACCGAGCAGTACTTC
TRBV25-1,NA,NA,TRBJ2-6,CASSEYGPLGANVLTF,TGTGCCAGCAGTGAGTATGGGCCACTCGGGGCCAACGTCCTGACTTTC
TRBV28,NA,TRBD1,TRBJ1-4,CASSKQGGIDEKLFF,TGTGCCAGCAGTAAACAGGGGGGAATTGATGAAAAACTGTTTTTT
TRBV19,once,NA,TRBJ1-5,CASISGDQPQHF,TGTGCCAGTATTTCGGGTGATCAGCCCCAGCATTTT
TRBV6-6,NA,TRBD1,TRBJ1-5,CASIQGVNQPQHF,TGTGCCAGCATACAGGGGGTCAATCAGCCCCAGCATTTT
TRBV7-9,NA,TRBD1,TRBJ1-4,CASSLQGAGEKLFF,TGTGCCAGCAGCTTACAGGGGGCAGGAGAAAAACTGTTTTTT
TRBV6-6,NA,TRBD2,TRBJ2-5,CASTDPAGGFETQYF,TGTGCCAGCACCGACCCCGCGGGAGGGTTTGAGACCCAGTACTTC
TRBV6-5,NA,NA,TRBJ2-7,CASSHGLIGYEQYF,TGTGCCAGCAGCCACGGACTGATCGGATACGAGCAGTACTTC
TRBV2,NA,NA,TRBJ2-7,CASSDANEQYF,TGTGCCAGCAGTGACGCGAACGAGCAGTACTTC
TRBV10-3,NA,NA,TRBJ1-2,CAITRGGRRGYGYTF,TGTGCCATCACCCGGGGGGGACGCCGAGGGTATGGCTACACCTTC
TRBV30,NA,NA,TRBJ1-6,CAWSLPRAVSPLHF,TGTGCCTGGAGCCTGCCCAGGGCGGTTTCACCCCTCCACTTT
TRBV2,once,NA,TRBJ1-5,CASSVLSSHQPQHF,TGTGCCAGCAGTGTCCTTTCCAGTCATCAGCCCCAGCATTTT
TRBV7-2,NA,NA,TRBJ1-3,CASSSAGSLGNTIYF,TGTGCCAGCAGCTCCGCGGGTAGCCTTGGAAACACCATATATTTT
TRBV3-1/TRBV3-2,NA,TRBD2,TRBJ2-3,CASSQGRGSGTDTQYF,TGTGCCAGCAGCCAAGGTCGCGGGAGTGGCACAGATACGCAGTATTTT
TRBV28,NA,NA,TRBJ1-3,CASSLVRAGNTIYF,TGTGCCAGCAGCCTCGTCAGGGCTGGAAACACCATATATTTT
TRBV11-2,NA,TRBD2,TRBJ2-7,CASSLRRGLAFYEQYF,TGTGCCAGCAGCTTGAGGAGGGGACTAGCGTTCTACGAGCAGTACTTC
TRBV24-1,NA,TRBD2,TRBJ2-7,CATSPGGSSYEQYF,TGTGCCACCAGCCCCGGGGGGAGCTCCTACGAGCAGTACTTC
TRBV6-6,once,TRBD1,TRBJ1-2,CASSPSGQGRNYYGYTF,TGTGCCAGCAGTCCTTCGGGACAGGGGCGCAATTACTATGGCTACACCTTC
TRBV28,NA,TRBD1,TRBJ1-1,CASSYAGGGNTEAFF,TGTGCCAGCAGTTACGCAGGGGGAGGGAACACTGAAGCTTTCTTT
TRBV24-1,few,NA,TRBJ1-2,CATSDMNYGYTF,TGTGCCACCAGTGACATGAACTATGGCTACACCTTC
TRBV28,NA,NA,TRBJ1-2,CASGEQGRAYDYGYTF,TGTGCCAGCGGGGAACAGGGTAGGGCCTATGACTATGGCTACACCTTC
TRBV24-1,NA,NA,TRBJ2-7,CATSDSGTFSYEQYF,TGTGCCACCAGTGATTCTGGGACTTTCTCCTACGAGCAGTACTTC
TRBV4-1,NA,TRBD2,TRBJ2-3,CASSQGALAGTDTQYF,TGCGCCAGCAGCCAAGGCGCCCTAGCGGGTACAGATACGCAGTATTTT
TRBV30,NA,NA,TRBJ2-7,CAWSVTGSSYEQYF,TGTGCCTGGAGTGTAACAGGCAGCTCCTACGAGCAGTACTTC
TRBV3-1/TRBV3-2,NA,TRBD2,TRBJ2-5,CASSQDIRLPERGPETQYF,TGTGCCAGCAGCCAAGATATTCGCCTCCCCGAGCGGGGACCAGAGACCCAGTACTTC
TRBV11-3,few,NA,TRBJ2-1,CASTSQQGAYNEQFF,TGTGCCAGCACCTCCCAACAGGGAGCCTACAATGAGCAGTTCTTC
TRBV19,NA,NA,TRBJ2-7,CASSRKREGEQYF,TGTGCCAGTAGCCGAAAACGGGAAGGGGAGCAGTACTTC
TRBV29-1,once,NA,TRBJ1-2,CSVVGGTNYGYTF,TGCAGCGTCGTCGGCGGGACTAACTATGGCTACACCTTC
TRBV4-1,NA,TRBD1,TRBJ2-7,CASSQASFRDRAYEQYF,TGCGCCAGCAGCCAGGCTTCCTTCCGGGACAGAGCCTACGAGCAGTACTTC
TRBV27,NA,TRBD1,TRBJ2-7,CASSYRDRDYEQYF,TGTGCCAGCAGTTACCGGGACAGGGACTACGAGCAGTACTTC
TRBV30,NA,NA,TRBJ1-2,CAWSVQVAANYGYTF,TGTGCCTGGAGTGTACAGGTAGCGGCAAACTATGGCTACACCTTC